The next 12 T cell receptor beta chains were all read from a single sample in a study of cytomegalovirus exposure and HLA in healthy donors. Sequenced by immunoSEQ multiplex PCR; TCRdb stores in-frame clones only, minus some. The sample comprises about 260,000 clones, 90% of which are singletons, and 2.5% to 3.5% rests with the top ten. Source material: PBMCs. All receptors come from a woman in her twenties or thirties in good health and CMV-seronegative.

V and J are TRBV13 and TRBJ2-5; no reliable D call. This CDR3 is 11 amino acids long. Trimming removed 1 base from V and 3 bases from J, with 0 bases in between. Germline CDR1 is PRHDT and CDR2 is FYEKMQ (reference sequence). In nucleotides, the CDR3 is TGTGCCAGCAGCTTAGAAGAGACCCAGTACTTC. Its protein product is CASSLEETQYF.

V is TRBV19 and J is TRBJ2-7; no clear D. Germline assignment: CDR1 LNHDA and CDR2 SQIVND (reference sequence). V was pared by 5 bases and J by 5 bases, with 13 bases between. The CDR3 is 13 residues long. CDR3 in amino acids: CASSSSPVHEQYF. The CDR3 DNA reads TGTGCCAGTAGTTCCTCTCCGGTCCACGAGCAGTACTTC. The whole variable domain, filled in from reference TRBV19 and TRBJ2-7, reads DGGITQSPKYLFRKEGQNVTLSCEQNLNHDAMYWYRQDPGQGLRLIYYSQIVNDFQKGDIAEGYSVSREKKESFPLTVTSAQKNPTAFYLCASSSSPVHEQYFGPGTRLTVT.

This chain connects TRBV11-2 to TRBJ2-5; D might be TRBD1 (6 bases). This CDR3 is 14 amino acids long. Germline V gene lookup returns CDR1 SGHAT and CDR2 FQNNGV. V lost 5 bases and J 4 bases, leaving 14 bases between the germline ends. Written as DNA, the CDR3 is TGTGCCAGCAGCCAGAACAGGGTCGGAGAGACCCAGTACTTC. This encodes CASSQNRVGETQYF.

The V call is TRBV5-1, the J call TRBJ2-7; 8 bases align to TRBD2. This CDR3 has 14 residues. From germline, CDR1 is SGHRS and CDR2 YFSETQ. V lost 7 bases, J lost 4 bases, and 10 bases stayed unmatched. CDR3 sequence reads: CASAAELAEYEQYF. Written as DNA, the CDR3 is TGCGCCAGCGCCGCGGAACTAGCGGAATACGAGCAGTACTTC. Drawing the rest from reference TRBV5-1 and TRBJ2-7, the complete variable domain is KAGVTQTPRYLIKTRGQQVTLSCSPISGHRSVSWYQQTPGQGLQFLFEYFSETQRNKGNFPGRFSGRQFSNSRSEMNVSTLELGDSALYLCASAAELAEYEQYFGPGTRLTVT.

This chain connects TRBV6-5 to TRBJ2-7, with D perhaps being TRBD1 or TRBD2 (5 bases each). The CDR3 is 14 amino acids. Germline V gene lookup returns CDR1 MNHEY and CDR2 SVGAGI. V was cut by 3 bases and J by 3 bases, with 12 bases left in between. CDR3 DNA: TGTGCCAGCAGTTATGGGGGAAGATTCTACGAGCAGTACTTC. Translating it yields CASSYGGRFYEQYF.

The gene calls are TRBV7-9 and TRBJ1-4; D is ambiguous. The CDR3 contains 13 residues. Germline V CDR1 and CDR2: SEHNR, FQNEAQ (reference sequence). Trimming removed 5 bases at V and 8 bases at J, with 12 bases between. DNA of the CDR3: TGTGCCAGCAGCCCCCCTGGACCGGAAAAACTGTTTTTT. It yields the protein CASSPPGPEKLFF.

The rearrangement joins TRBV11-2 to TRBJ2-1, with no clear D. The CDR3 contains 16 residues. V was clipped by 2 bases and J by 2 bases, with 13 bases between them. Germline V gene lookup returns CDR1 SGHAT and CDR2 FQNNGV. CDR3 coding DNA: TGTGCCAGCAGCTTAAACGTCGGTCCGCCCTACAATGAGCAGTTCTTC. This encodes CASSLNVGPPYNEQFF.

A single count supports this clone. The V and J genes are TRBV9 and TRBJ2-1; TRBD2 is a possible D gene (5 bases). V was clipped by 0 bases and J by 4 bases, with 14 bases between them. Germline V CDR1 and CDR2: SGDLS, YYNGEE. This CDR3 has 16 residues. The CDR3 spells CASSVETRAGYNEQFF. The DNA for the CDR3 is TGTGCCAGCAGCGTAGAAACGCGCGCGGGTTACAATGAGCAGTTCTTC.

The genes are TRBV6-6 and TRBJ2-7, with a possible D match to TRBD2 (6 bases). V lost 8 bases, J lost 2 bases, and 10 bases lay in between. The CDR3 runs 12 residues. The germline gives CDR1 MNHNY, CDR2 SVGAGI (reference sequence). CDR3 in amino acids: CASGRGTYEQYF. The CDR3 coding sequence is TGTGCCAGCGGTCGGGGGACCTACGAGCAGTACTTC.

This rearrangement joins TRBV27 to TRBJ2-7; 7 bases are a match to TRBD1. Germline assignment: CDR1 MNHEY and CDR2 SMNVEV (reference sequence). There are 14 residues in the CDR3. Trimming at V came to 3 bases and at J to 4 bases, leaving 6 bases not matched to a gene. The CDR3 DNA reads TGTGCCAGCAGTTTTAGGGACAGAGCTTACGAGCAGTACTTC. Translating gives CASSFRDRAYEQYF.

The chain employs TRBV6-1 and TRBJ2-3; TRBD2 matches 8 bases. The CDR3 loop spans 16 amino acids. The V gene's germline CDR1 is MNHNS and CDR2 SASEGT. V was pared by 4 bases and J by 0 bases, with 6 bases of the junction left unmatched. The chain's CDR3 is CASSARLAISTDTQYF. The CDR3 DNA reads TGTGCCAGCAGTGCCCGACTAGCGATTAGCACAGATACGCAGTATTTT.

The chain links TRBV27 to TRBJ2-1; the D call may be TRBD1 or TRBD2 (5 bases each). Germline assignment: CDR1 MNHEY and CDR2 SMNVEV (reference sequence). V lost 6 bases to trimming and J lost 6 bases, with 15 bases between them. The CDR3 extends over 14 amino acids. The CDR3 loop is CASSGTAQSNEQFF. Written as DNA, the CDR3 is TGTGCCAGCAGCGGGACGGCCCAATCCAATGAGCAGTTCTTC.